The next 21 T cell receptor beta chains were all read from a single sample in a study of identical twins. TCRdb redid the calling of the 5' RACE reads with MiXCR, one entry per CDR3 protein. The profile shows 700,000 or so distinct CDR3 sequences, 8.6% of them singletons. These data were likewise used in another study, on yellow fever vaccine responses in identical twins.

Sequences were obtained from PBMCs. Source of these receptors: a woman aged 18-35 years in good health.

The table lists this clonotype with many counts. The chain carries TRBV18 and TRBJ2-4, with D maybe TRBD2 (5 bases). Per germline, CDR1 KGHSH and CDR2 LQKENI. This CDR3 is built from 15 residues. V was pared by 1 base and J by 7 bases, with 14 bases between. The CDR3 loop reads CASSPREEVINIQYF. CDR3 in DNA: TGTGCCAGCTCACCACGTGAGGAGGTGATTAACATTCAGTACTTC.

This clonotype was picked up many times. The gene calls are TRBV29-1 and TRBJ2-7, with 11 bases aligning to TRBD2. V lost 4 bases, J lost 2 bases, and 13 bases stayed unmatched. Germline CDR1 is SQVTM and CDR2 is ANQGSEA. The CDR3 consists of 17 residues. The CDR3 spells CSVVGTSGSRTPYEQYF. DNA for the CDR3: TGCAGCGTTGTCGGGACTAGCGGCTCACGAACCCCCTACGAGCAGTACTTC.

The chain employs TRBV9 and TRBJ2-5; a weak D match, TRBD2 (5 bases). V was pared by 0 bases and J by 1 base, with 10 bases between. CDR1 is SGDLS, CDR2 YYNGEE, per germline. The CDR3 has 15 residues. CDR3 nucleotide sequence: TGTGCCAGCAGCGTAGGGGTCGGGATCCAAGAGACCCAGTACTTC. Amino acids: CASSVGVGIQETQYF.

There are a few counts of this clonotype. The gene calls are TRBV28 and TRBJ2-5; 8 bases match TRBD2. The germline V gene encodes CDR1 MDHEN and CDR2 SYDVKM. The CDR3 is 17 residues long. V trimming: 3 bases; J trimming: 0 bases; junction bases outside the gene matches: 9. The DNA for the CDR3 is TGTGCCAGCAGTTTGGCAACTAGCGGAACAAACCAAGAGACCCAGTACTTC. Translation gives CASSLATSGTNQETQYF.

This clonotype was detected many times. The genes are TRBV5-8 and TRBJ2-7, with 7 bases fitting TRBD1. The CDR3 is made up of 16 amino acids. The germline gives CDR1 SGHTS, CDR2 YDEGEE. V gave up 0 bases and J gave up 0 bases; unmatched junction bases: 6. In DNA form, the CDR3 reads TGTGCCAGCAGCTTGGAAGACAGGGCGGCCTCCTACGAGCAGTACTTC. Protein sequence: CASSLEDRAASYEQYF.

The chain employs TRBV27 and TRBJ2-1; TRBD1 or TRBD2 may be the D gene (6 bases each). Germline CDR1 and CDR2: MNHEY and SMNVEV (reference sequence). V lost 7 bases to trimming and J lost 1 base, with 17 bases between them. This CDR3 spans 16 amino acids. CDR3 DNA sequence: TGTGCCAGCACGGCACGGGGGCAGCGATCCTACAATGAGCAGTTCTTC. This sequence encodes CASTARGQRSYNEQFF.

This clonotype was counted at least ten times. The chain employs TRBV6-2 or TRBV6-3 and TRBJ2-7; 7 bases agree with TRBD1. The CDR3 consists of 15 residues. The germline CDR1 and CDR2 sequences are MNHEY and SVGEGT. V lost 6 bases and J lost 4; bases outside the gene matches: 12. The CDR3 loop reads CASRQLGQVPYEQYF. Here the CDR3 DNA reads TGTGCCAGCAGACAACTCGGACAGGTCCCATACGAGCAGTACTTC.

The CDR3 coding sequence is TGCAGTGCTACGGGTACCGGGACTAGCAAGGGGGCTGGCACAGATACGCAGTATTTT. This encodes CSATGTGTSKGAGTDTQYF. The rearrangement links TRBV20-1 to TRBJ2-3, with 9 bases fitting TRBD2. This CDR3 has 19 amino acids. V was pared by 4 bases and J by 1 base, with 18 bases of the junction left unmatched. Germline CDR1 DFQATT, CDR2 SNEGSKA (reference sequence).

The V and J genes are TRBV5-6 and TRBJ2-1; either TRBD1 or TRBD2 may fit D (5 bases each). The germline V gene encodes CDR1 SGHDT and CDR2 YYEEEE. The CDR3 spans 13 residues. Trimming removed 9 bases from V and 14 bases from J, with 24 bases in between. The CDR3 loop is CATKTSTRVGEFF. CDR3 nucleotides: TGTGCCACCAAGACATCTACCAGGGTGGGGGAGTTCTTC.

The sample holds a few counts of this clonotype. The V gene is TRBV19, the J gene TRBJ1-5, with a tentative D call TRBD1 (5 bases). The CDR3 is made up of 15 amino acids. CDR1 LNHDA and CDR2 SQIVND come from the germline V gene (reference sequence). The germline V and J ends were trimmed by 6 bases and 6 bases, with 18 bases remaining between them. For the CDR3, the DNA is TGTGCCAGTAGACCATCCGGGACGGCCGTTCAGCCCCAGCATTTT. It yields the protein CASRPSGTAVQPQHF.

Only a few counts were recorded for this clonotype. The chain uses TRBV4-3 and TRBJ2-5; D is tentatively TRBD1 or TRBD2 (6 bases each). Trimming took 2 bases from V and 4 from J, leaving 14 bases between them. Germline assignment: CDR1 LGHNA and CDR2 YSLEER. The CDR3 has 15 residues. In DNA form, the CDR3 reads TGCGCCAGCAGCCAAAGTACCAGGGGAGGAGAGACCCAGTACTTC. Amino acid sequence: CASSQSTRGGETQYF.

V and J are TRBV2 and TRBJ1-3; 9 nucleotides match TRBD1. The length of the CDR3 is 15 residues. The ends lost 4 bases at V and 3 bases at J; junction bases unmatched: 4. Looked up from germline, CDR1 is SNHLY and CDR2 is FYNNEI. The CDR3 DNA reads TGTGCCAGCAGTGCTCAGACAGGGGGTGGAAACACCATATATTTT. Translated: CASSAQTGGGNTIYF.

The chain employs TRBV27 and TRBJ2-7; the match to TRBD2 covers 7 bases. V was clipped by 6 bases and J by 6 bases; unmatched bases: 14. The CDR3 has 15 residues. Germline V gene lookup returns CDR1 MNHEY and CDR2 SMNVEV (reference sequence). The CDR3 DNA reads TGTGCCAGCAGGCAGCGGGGAGCCACTCAATTCGAGCAGTACTTC. Translated: CASRQRGATQFEQYF.

This clonotype has at least ten counts. The chain is built from TRBV4-3 and TRBJ2-1; no clear D gene. The CDR3 totals 13 residues. The ends were cut back, 3 bases at V and 3 bases at J, with 6 bases in the middle. Germline V gene data show CDR1 as LGHNA and CDR2 as YSLEER. The CDR3 nucleotides are TGCGCCAGCAGCCACGGTTTCTACAATGAGCAGTTCTTC. Its translation: CASSHGFYNEQFF.

This clonotype appeared a few times. The V and J genes are TRBV5-5 and TRBJ2-3, with 12 bases lining up with TRBD2. CDR1 and CDR2 from the germline V gene are SGHKS and YYEKEE (reference sequence). This CDR3 has 16 amino acids. Trimming removed 4 bases from V and 3 bases from J; junction bases left unmatched: 6. The CDR3 DNA follows: TGTGCCAGCAGCCTTCCGACTAGCGGGAGAACAGATACGCAGTATTTT. Its translation: CASSLPTSGRTDTQYF. Together with reference TRBV5-5 and TRBJ2-3, the CDR3 gives the full variable domain: DAGVTQSPTHLIKTRGQQVTLRCSPISGHKSVSWYQQVLGQGPQFIFQYYEKEERGRGNFPDRFSARQFPNYSSELNVNALLLGDSALYLCASSLPTSGRTDTQYFGPGTRLTVL.

This clonotype has more than one count but fewer than ten. This rearrangement joins TRBV2 to TRBJ2-3; maybe TRBD2 (5 bases). Germline CDR1 reads SNHLY; CDR2 reads FYNNEI. CDR3 length equals 13 residues. V dropped 1 base and J dropped 14 bases, with 16 bases sitting between them. This CDR3 is CASSEDLWAGLYF. As DNA, the CDR3 is TGTGCCAGCAGTGAAGACCTCTGGGCAGGACTGTATTTT.

This clonotype was observed at least ten times. The genes are TRBV25-1 and TRBJ2-2; D gene ambiguous. The CDR3 covers 14 residues. Germline loops: CDR1 MGHDK, CDR2 SYGVNS. With 4 bases removed from V and 0 bases from J, the gap between germline ends came to 6 bases. CDR3 residues: CASSGAANTGELFF. Written as DNA, the CDR3 is TGTGCCAGCAGTGGGGCGGCGAACACCGGGGAGCTGTTTTTT.

This clonotype was detected only a few times. This rearrangement joins TRBV4-3 to TRBJ2-1; 9 nucleotides line up with TRBD2. With V trimmed by 0 bases and J by 7 bases, 13 bases remained unmatched. The length of the CDR3 is 18 residues. The germline V gene has CDR1 LGHNA and CDR2 YSLEER. The CDR3 loop is CASSQDRTSEEEFNEQFF. For the CDR3, the DNA is TGCGCCAGCAGCCAAGACCGGACTAGCGAGGAGGAATTTAATGAGCAGTTCTTC.

The chain carries TRBV27 and TRBJ2-7; D possibly uses TRBD1 or TRBD2 (6 bases each). Trimming took 7 bases from V and 4 from J, leaving 14 bases between them. The CDR3 is 13 amino acids. Germline CDR1 is MNHEY and CDR2 is SMNVEV (reference sequence). The CDR3 is CASTLTRGYEQYF. The CDR3 region has the DNA TGTGCCAGCACCTTGACTAGGGGGTACGAGCAGTACTTC.

This clonotype came up many times. CDR3 amino acids: CAISTRLPTPDTQYF. CDR3 sequence (DNA): TGTGCCATTTCGACCAGGCTTCCTACACCAGATACGCAGTATTTT. The chain carries TRBV10-3 and TRBJ2-3; D uncertain. The germline CDR1 and CDR2 sequences are ENHRY and SYGVKD. With 9 bases removed from V and 4 bases from J, the gap between germline ends came to 20 bases. There are 15 residues in the CDR3.

This clonotype appeared a few times. The genes are TRBV20-1 and TRBJ2-7; D is unclear. The CDR3 covers 14 residues. Germline assignment: CDR1 DFQATT and CDR2 SNEGSKA (reference sequence). Between the trimmed V and J ends, which lost 5 bases and 2 bases, there was a span of 16 bases. CDR3 loop: CSAPRSPAPYEQYF. CDR3 bases: TGCAGTGCTCCGAGGAGTCCTGCGCCCTACGAGCAGTACTTC.